This entry is about one T cell receptor beta chain. The record originates from a study of blood T cell repertoires in COVID-19. Study-level information: Material from acute and convalescent COVID-19 was sourced from the United States, Italy and Spain. Sample material is recorded as cDNA or gDNA derived from T cells, B-cell-depleted T cells, or PBMCs.

The table came from immunoSEQ multiplex PCR; TCRdb's copy has only in-frame clones and leaves some out. In the table there are some 160,000 clones, roughly nine tenths of which are singletons. CDR1 is LNHNV, CDR2 YYDKDF, per germline (reference sequence). This CDR3 comprises 17 residues. V lost 0 bases, J lost 7 bases, and 16 bases lay in between. This TCR was sampled from a woman aged 70 to 79 with acute or convalescent COVID-19. The chain recombines TRBV15 with TRBJ1-6; weak D call: TRBD1 (5 bases). Material for sequencing was peripheral blood. CDR3 in amino acids: CATSRDQEGAGNSPLHF. CDR3 sequence (DNA): TGTGCCACCAGCAGAGATCAGGAGGGAGCAGGGAATTCACCCCTCCACTTT.